The sequence of this TCR beta chain was determined in a study of shared clonotypes between healthy human individuals. Study-level information: CD4 naive cells filled three plates per donor, CD4 memory three, CD8 naive two and CD8 memory one.

V was pared by 3 bases and J by 5 bases, with 2 bases of the junction left unmatched. CDR3 length: 14 amino acids. The germline gives CDR1 MDHEN, CDR2 SYDVKM. As for this clone: What it recognizes is unknown. The sample carries other DNA sequences with the same CDR3.

Study-wide findings and caveats: Across subsets, estimated richness was generally greater for naive than for memory populations. Clonotype sharing among the donors was expected to vary with sequencing depth.

The study ran the assay at deep level. Clones were sequenced by immunoSEQ multiplex PCR, and TCRdb holds only the in-frame ones, with some missing. The sample records millions of clones, approximately 90% being singletons. The receptor was derived from a young man in good health. This rearrangement joins TRBV28 to TRBJ1-5, with 9 bases aligning to TRBD1. The sample taken for sequencing was naive CD4+ T cells sorted from blood. The subset: CD45RA+ positively selected. This chain's CDR3 is CASSLDRGDQPQHF. CDR3 nucleotides: TGTGCCAGCAGTTTGGACAGGGGTGATCAGCCCCAGCATTTT.